This T cell receptor (beta chain) was sequenced in a study of early T cells in non-severe SARS-CoV-2 infection. Study summary: The authors sequenced bulk RNA from unsorted whole blood, leaving chains unpaired.

Attached unique molecular identifiers marked individual cDNA molecules. From the 5' RACE reads, TCRdb called clonotypes with MiXCR, one entry per CDR3 protein. This table holds 45,000 or so distinct CDR3 sequences, roughly 4.2% found once. The sample holds many counts of this clonotype. The antigen is not known. There are 13 residues in the CDR3. With 6 bases removed from V and 1 base from J, the gap between germline ends came to 10 bases. Germline V gene data show CDR1 as MNHNY and CDR2 as SVGAGI (reference sequence). Overall study findings and caveats: Matching against VDJdb likely underestimated virus-specific expansions, favoring anti-spike CD8.

Sequences were obtained from whole blood. The TCR originated in an adult who was a healthcare worker with PCR-confirmed SARS-CoV-2 infection or an uninfected control (not recorded which). The J gene is TRBJ2-7, the V gene TRBV6-6; no definite D call. The CDR3 sequence is CASSPDGSYEQYF. CDR3 in DNA: TGTGCCAGCAGCCCCGACGGGTCCTACGAGCAGTACTTC.